A single sample gave rise to the 3 T cell receptor beta chains below, sequenced in a study of molecular identifiers for immune sequencing clone quantification. TCRdb redid the calling of the PCR reads with MiXCR, one entry per CDR3 protein. The repertoire holds about 40,000 distinct CDR3 sequences, with 24% as singletons. Sequenced input: naive CD8+ T cells from blood, with Jurkat cell RNA spiked in. Subset given: FACS-sorted CD8+CD4-CCR7+CD45RA+ naive T cells. These receptors were taken from a human donor in good health. Some libraries in this study had Jurkat cell RNA spiked in.

As concerns this clonotype: This may come from a read error, since a much larger clone is one base off. The rearrangement joins TRBV6-2 or TRBV6-3 to TRBJ2-1, with 7 bases that match TRBD2. The CDR3 has 17 amino acids. The germline CDR1 and CDR2 sequences are MNHEY and SVGEGT. The V and J ends lost 2 bases and 4 bases, in that order; junction bases with no gene match: 11. The CDR3 protein is CASSYTLAVGRYNEQFF. CDR3 bases: TGTGCCAGCAGTTACACTCTAGCGGTGGGCCGATACAATGAGCAGTTCTTC.

About this clonotype itself: The CDR3 carries no conserved terminal phenylalanine or tryptophan, so it likely arises from a read error. J is TRBJ2-7 and V is TRBV4-3, with 9 bases lining up with TRBD1. The CDR3 contains 17 residues. Germline V gene sequence: CDR1 LGHNA, CDR2 YSLEER. The CDR3 loop is CASTQEVGRQGAYEQYL. As DNA, the CDR3 is TGCGCCAGCACCCAAGAAGTCGGGAGACAGGGGGCCTACGAGCAGTACTTA.

This clonotype is termed medium-sized (0.01 to 0.1%). V and J are TRBV29-1 and TRBJ2-3, with D tentatively TRBD2 (5 bases). Between the trimmed V and J ends, which lost 7 bases and 2 bases, there was a span of 19 bases. Germline CDR1 SQVTM, CDR2 ANQGSEA. CDR3 length equals 15 residues. CDR3 DNA sequence: TGCAGCGCCCAAACCCCAGCGGAATACACAGATACGCAGTATTTT. Its translation is CSAQTPAEYTDTQYF.